These 30 T cell receptor beta chains came from one sample sequenced in a study of PD-L1 blockade in urothelial cancer. Measured with immunoSEQ multiplex PCR; TCRdb has only the in-frame clones, and not every one. The sample lists roughly 36,000 clones, around nine tenths occurring once. The sequencing here drew on PBMCs, taken around atezolizumab (anti-PD-L1) treatment. The receptors were sampled from a man aged 55 to 69 with urothelial cancer.

The chain combines TRBV11-3 with TRBJ2-5; 11 bases agree with TRBD2. The length of the CDR3 is 17 residues. Germline-derived CDR1 and CDR2 are SGHNT and YENEEA. The V and J ends lost 1 base and 5 bases, in that order; junction bases with no gene match: 9. The CDR3 sequence: CASSLAPVAGGLETQYF. The CDR3 nucleotides are TGTGCCAGCAGCTTAGCACCGGTAGCGGGGGGGCTGGAGACCCAGTACTTC.

The rearrangement links TRBV7-2 to TRBJ2-3; 12 bases fit TRBD2. The V gene's germline CDR1 is SGHTA and CDR2 FQGNSA. CDR3 length: 15 residues. The ends lost 4 bases at V and 3 bases at J; junction bases unmatched: 2. This CDR3 is CASSSLAGGTDTQYF. The CDR3 region has the DNA TGTGCCAGCAGCTCACTAGCGGGGGGTACAGATACGCAGTATTTT.

This rearrangement joins TRBV5-6 to TRBJ1-1; TRBD1 aligns across 9 bases. Germline V gene data show CDR1 as SGHDT and CDR2 as YYEEEE. V shed 2 bases, J shed 11 bases, and the junction held 10 bases outside the gene matches. The CDR3 loop spans 14 amino acids. CDR3 coding DNA: TGTGCCAGCAGCTTTGACTCGACAGGGGGTAGGGCTTTCTTT. Protein sequence: CASSFDSTGGRAFF.

This rearrangement joins TRBV30 to TRBJ2-7, with D unresolved. V lost 1 base and J 4 bases, leaving 8 bases between the germline ends. The V gene's germline CDR1 is GTSNPN and CDR2 SVGIG (reference sequence). The CDR3 is made up of 12 amino acids. The CDR3 DNA sequence: TGTGCCTGGAGTGCCCCCAAATACGAGCAGTACTTC. Its protein product is CAWSAPKYEQYF.

The J gene is TRBJ1-6, the V gene TRBV7-2; D remains ambiguous. CDR3 size: 15 residues. Trimming shortened V by 1 base and J by 5 bases, and 9 bases separated the two germline ends. CDR1 is SGHTA, CDR2 FQGNSA, per germline. DNA for the CDR3: TGTGCCAGCAGCTTAGATCAGGCACATAATTCACCCCTCCACTTT. Amino acid sequence: CASSLDQAHNSPLHF. Looking up the rest from reference TRBV7-2 and TRBJ1-6 gives the full variable domain: GAGVSQSPSNKVTEKGKDVELRCDPISGHTALYWYRQSLGQGLEFLIYFQGNSAPDKSGLPSDRFSAERTGGSVSTLTIQRTQQEDSAVYLCASSLDQAHNSPLHFGNGTRLTVT.

A few counts support this clone. The chain uses TRBV6-5 and TRBJ2-7, with D unresolved. Germline V lookup: CDR1 MNHEY, CDR2 SVGAGI. CDR3 length equals 11 residues. V was pared by 5 bases and J by 3 bases, with 5 bases between. CDR3 DNA: TGTGCCAGCAGTCAAAACTACGAGCAGTACTTC. Translation: CASSQNYEQYF.

Written as DNA, the CDR3 is TGTGCCAGCAGTCGAGGACAGGGCGGTTACTTC. This encodes CASSRGQGGYF. V is TRBV7-9 and J is TRBJ2-7; TRBD1 agrees at 8 bases. The V gene's germline CDR1 is SEHNR and CDR2 FQNEAQ (reference sequence). The CDR3 consists of 11 residues. J lost 13 bases, V lost 6 bases, and 8 bases had no gene match.

J is TRBJ1-1 and V is TRBV5-4; weak D call: TRBD1 (6 bases). V gave up 3 bases and J gave up 4 bases, with 13 bases separating them. CDR1 is SGHNT, CDR2 YYREEE, per germline (reference sequence). This CDR3 spans 14 amino acids. This CDR3 reads CASSYDRSSTEAFF. Written as DNA, the CDR3 is TGTGCCAGCAGCTATGACAGGTCGAGCACTGAAGCTTTCTTT.

The chain joins TRBV7-3 to TRBJ2-1; TRBD2 aligns across 10 bases. Germline V gene data show CDR1 as SGHTA and CDR2 as FQGTGA. The V segment lost 5 bases and the J segment 6 bases; nucleotides outside the gene matches: 28. The length of the CDR3 is 22 residues. The CDR3 sequence is CASSPRQFLVGEAGGRTNEQFF. The CDR3 bases are TGTGCCAGCAGCCCAAGACAGTTTTTGGTGGGGGAAGCGGGAGGGAGGACCAATGAGCAGTTCTTC.

The genes are TRBV6-4 and TRBJ2-1, with TRBD2 matching over 8 bases. The CDR3 covers 15 residues. Germline CDR1 MRHNA, CDR2 SNTAGT. J lost 1 base, V lost 4 bases, and 3 bases had no gene match. The CDR3 sequence: CASSGVAGSYNEQFF. CDR3 DNA: TGTGCCAGCAGTGGAGTAGCGGGATCCTACAATGAGCAGTTCTTC.

The gene calls are TRBV19 and TRBJ1-2, with TRBD1 matching 9 bases. After removal of 8 bases from V and 4 bases from J, the junction contained 5 bases not matched to a gene. The CDR3 sequence is 13 residues long. Germline values: CDR1 LNHDA, CDR2 SQIVND (reference sequence). CDR3 nucleotide sequence: TGTGCCAGTGGGGGACAGGGCCTCTATGGCTACACCTTC. Amino acid sequence: CASGGQGLYGYTF.

The rearrangement uses TRBV6-1 and TRBJ1-4; D perhaps matches TRBD1 (6 bases). V lost 3 bases and J 4 bases, leaving 12 bases between the germline ends. Germline CDR1 MNHNS, CDR2 SASEGT. The CDR3 spans 15 residues. The CDR3 loop is CASSDHREINEKLFF. CDR3 sequence (DNA): TGTGCCAGCAGTGACCACAGGGAGATTAATGAAAAACTGTTTTTT.

This chain links TRBV18 with TRBJ2-1; D is unresolved. The CDR3 is 13 residues long. V lost 10 bases to trimming and J lost 13 bases, with 23 bases between them. CDR1 is KGHSH and CDR2 is LQKENI in the germline V gene. CDR3: CATRPPTQKEQFF. DNA for the CDR3: TGTGCCACCCGTCCCCCCACGCAGAAAGAACAGTTCTTC.

The V gene is TRBV7-6, the J gene TRBJ2-2; TRBD1 matches at 9 bases. After removal of 6 bases from V and 7 bases from J, the junction contained 9 bases not matched to a gene. The germline gives CDR1 SGHVS, CDR2 FNYEAQ. The CDR3 runs to 15 residues. DNA of the CDR3: TGTGCCAGCAGTCAGACAGGGGGGCGGATCGGGGAGCTGTTTTTT. It codes for CASSQTGGRIGELFF.

The CDR3 protein is CAAGAVSGNTIYF. The DNA of the CDR3 is TGTGCCGCGGGGGCCGTGTCTGGAAACACCATATATTTT. The rearrangement uses TRBV18 and TRBJ1-3; D is possibly TRBD1 (6 bases). The V end lost 11 bases, the J end lost 1 base, and 12 bases lay between the germline ends. The germline V gene encodes CDR1 KGHSH and CDR2 LQKENI. The CDR3 has 13 amino acids.

The chain joins TRBV5-4 to TRBJ2-7, with a possible D match to TRBD2 (5 bases). CDR3 size: 15 residues. Trimming took off 4 bases at V and 2 bases at J, with 16 bases between the two ends. Per germline, CDR1 SGHNT and CDR2 YYREEE (reference sequence). CDR3 sequence: CASSPSWAGTYEQYF. The CDR3 nucleotides are TGTGCCAGCAGCCCTTCTTGGGCGGGTACCTACGAGCAGTACTTC.

J is TRBJ2-1 and V is TRBV5-1; 11 bases are a match to TRBD2. After removal of 2 bases from V and 8 bases from J, the junction contained 3 bases not matched to a gene. There are 14 residues in the CDR3. Per the germline V gene, CDR1 is SGHRS and CDR2 is YFSETQ. The CDR3 reads CASSLTSGSHEQFF. As DNA, the CDR3 is TGCGCCAGCAGCTTAACTAGCGGGAGTCATGAGCAGTTCTTC.

The V call is TRBV7-8, the J call TRBJ2-2; 7 bases are shared with TRBD2. Germline loops: CDR1 SGHVS, CDR2 FQNEAQ. The CDR3 sequence is 17 residues long. The ends lost 5 bases at V and 3 bases at J; junction bases unmatched: 12. The CDR3 DNA reads TGTGCCAGCAGCCCCCTAGCGGAGGGACTTTACACCGGGGAGCTGTTTTTT. It codes for CASSPLAEGLYTGELFF.

This clone was picked up a small number of times. The chain joins TRBV6-5 to TRBJ1-2; 9 nucleotides match TRBD1. CDR3 length equals 13 residues. The V segment lost 6 bases and the J segment 6 bases; nucleotides outside the gene matches: 5. Germline CDR1 and CDR2: MNHEY and SVGAGI. The CDR3 nucleotides read TGTGCCAGCAGGGTTGGGACAGGGCATGGCTACACCTTC. It encodes CASRVGTGHGYTF.

J is TRBJ2-1 and V is TRBV2; D is undetermined. The CDR3 spans 12 residues. Germline values: CDR1 SNHLY, CDR2 FYNNEI. With 4 bases removed from V and 5 bases from J, the gap between germline ends came to 6 bases. CDR3 sequence: CASSGLHNEQFF. DNA for the CDR3: TGTGCCAGCAGTGGACTGCACAATGAGCAGTTCTTC.

The rearrangement joins TRBV27 to TRBJ2-3, with D maybe TRBD1 (5 bases). The CDR3 spans 15 residues. Trimming stripped 0 bases from V and 3 bases from J, with 10 bases between. Germline V gene data show CDR1 as MNHEY and CDR2 as SMNVEV (reference sequence). The CDR3 is CASSLSGPGTDTQYF. The CDR3 DNA is TGTGCCAGCAGTTTATCAGGTCCAGGGACAGATACGCAGTATTTT.

V usage is TRBV19 and J usage is TRBJ1-5, with 9 bases fitting TRBD1. CDR1 and CDR2 (germline): LNHDA, SQIVND (reference sequence). Trimming cost V 10 bases and J 7 bases; bases outside gene matches: 14. The CDR3 is 15 amino acids. In DNA, the CDR3 is TGTGCCACCTACGGGACAGGGTTTAGTTGGCAGCCCCAGCATTTT. This gives the protein CATYGTGFSWQPQHF.

A few counts support this clone. The chain combines TRBV7-8 with TRBJ2-3; D is unresolved. Trimming shortened V by 1 base and J by 2 bases, and 4 bases separated the two germline ends. Germline V lookup: CDR1 SGHVS, CDR2 FQNEAQ. The CDR3 sequence is 13 residues long. Here the CDR3 reads CASSLGYTDTQYF. In DNA, the CDR3 is TGTGCCAGCAGCTTAGGCTACACAGATACGCAGTATTTT. The whole variable domain, filled in from reference TRBV7-8 and TRBJ2-3, reads GAGVSQSPRYKVAKRGQDVALRCDPISGHVSLFWYQQALGQGPEFLTYFQNEAQLDKSGLPSDRFFAERPEGSVSTLKIQRTQQEDSAVYLCASSLGYTDTQYFGPGTRLTVL.

The chain carries TRBV6-5 and TRBJ2-2, with 8 bases lining up with TRBD1. The junction had 7 bases not matched to a gene; V was cut back by 6 bases and J by 4 bases. CDR3 length equals 15 residues. The germline gives CDR1 MNHEY, CDR2 SVGAGI. The CDR3 sequence: CASSFQDRATGELFF. In DNA form, the CDR3 reads TGTGCCAGCAGCTTCCAGGACAGGGCCACCGGGGAGCTGTTTTTT.

This clone was counted once. The genes are TRBV25-1 and TRBJ2-7; 13 bases map to TRBD2. This CDR3 has 15 residues. The junction had 5 bases not matched to a gene; V was cut back by 6 bases and J by 3 bases. Looked up from germline, CDR1 is MGHDK and CDR2 is SYGVNS. CDR3 DNA: TGTGCCAGCAGACCAGGACTAGCGGGAGTCTACGAGCAGTACTTC. It yields the protein CASRPGLAGVYEQYF.

The table lists this clone with a count of one. This chain uses TRBV2 with TRBJ2-1; 9 nucleotides agree with TRBD1. J was trimmed by 7 bases and V by 7 bases; bases with no gene match: 14. Germline CDR1 is SNHLY and CDR2 is FYNNEI. CDR3 length: 16 residues. DNA for the CDR3: TGTGCCAGCAAACAACCTCCGGGACAGGGTAGGAATGAGCAGTTCTTC. Its translation is CASKQPPGQGRNEQFF.

The sample holds one count of this clone. V is TRBV5-6 and J is TRBJ1-4; D possibly corresponds to TRBD1 (5 bases). This CDR3 contains 15 residues. V lost 4 bases, J lost 6 bases, and 16 bases lay in between. The germline V gene has CDR1 SGHDT and CDR2 YYEEEE. This CDR3 reads CASSPREVRHEKLFF. The CDR3 nucleotides are TGTGCCAGCAGCCCCAGGGAGGTTAGACATGAAAAACTGTTTTTT. Drawing the rest from reference TRBV5-6 and TRBJ1-4, the complete variable domain is DAGVTQSPTHLIKTRGQQVTLRCSPKSGHDTVSWYQQALGQGPQFIFQYYEEEERQRGNFPDRFSGHQFPNYSSELNVNALLLGDSALYLCASSPREVRHEKLFFGSGTQLSVL.

The chain couples TRBV18 to TRBJ1-1, with no clear D. The germline V gene encodes CDR1 KGHSH and CDR2 LQKENI. V was pared by 6 bases and J by 4 bases, with 9 bases between. The CDR3 contains 12 residues. In DNA, the CDR3 is TGTGCCAGCTCCCTGCCCGGCACTGAAGCTTTCTTT. It codes for CASSLPGTEAFF.

J is TRBJ2-5 and V is TRBV28; tentatively, D is TRBD2 (6 bases). CDR3 size: 13 residues. Germline CDR1 reads MDHEN; CDR2 reads SYDVKM. Between the trimmed V and J ends, which lost 6 bases and 5 bases, there was a span of 13 bases. The CDR3 loop reads CASSGGPRETQYF. The CDR3 DNA reads TGTGCCAGCAGCGGGGGACCTCGGGAGACCCAGTACTTC.

The V call is TRBV4-2, the J call TRBJ1-5; D is unresolved. This CDR3 contains 17 residues. Trimming took 0 bases from V and 0 from J, leaving 12 bases between them. Germline V gene lookup returns CDR1 LGHNA and CDR2 YNFKEQ. CDR3 amino acids: CASSQEINTVSNQPQHF. CDR3 DNA sequence: TGTGCCAGCAGCCAAGAAATAAACACCGTTAGCAATCAGCCCCAGCATTTT.